Presented here are 25 T cell receptor beta chains from one specimen sequenced in a study of molecular identifiers for immune sequencing clone quantification. Each CDR3 protein is one row after TCRdb ran MiXCR on the PCR reads. This sample has about 640,000 distinct CDR3 sequences, with 15% to 20% found just once. The source material was naive CD8+ T cells from blood, with Jurkat cell RNA spiked in. Subset noted: FACS-sorted CD8+CD4-CCR7+CD45RA+ naive T cells. Receptors originate from a human donor in good health. Some libraries in this study had Jurkat cell RNA spiked in.

About this clonotype itself: A much larger clone sits a single nucleotide away, making a read error possible. This rearrangement joins TRBV5-6 to TRBJ1-1; D uncertain. Trimming took off 6 bases at V and 1 base at J, with 13 bases between the two ends. The germline CDR1 and CDR2 sequences are SGHDT and YYEEEE. The CDR3 has 14 amino acids. The CDR3 sequence: CASMPTWTNTEAFF. Here the CDR3 DNA reads TGTGCCAGCATGCCAACCTGGACGAACACTGAAGCTTTCTTT.

At least ten counts were recorded for this clonotype. This sequence joins TRBV5-1 and TRBJ1-6; D call uncertain. The CDR3 has 17 amino acids. CDR1 is SGHRS and CDR2 is YFSETQ in the germline V gene. V shed 4 bases and J shed 9 bases, with 23 bases lying between them. Written as DNA, the CDR3 is TGCGCCAGCAGCGTGGCCAGACCCGGAGGTGACGGTTCACCCCTCCACTTT. It encodes CASSVARPGGDGSPLHF.

The sample holds many counts of this clonotype. DNA of the CDR3: TGTGCCACCAGTGATCCACCCCGGCAGGGGGGGAATGAGCAGTTCTTC. Its translation: CATSDPPRQGGNEQFF. The genes are TRBV24-1 and TRBJ2-1, with D perhaps being TRBD1 or TRBD2 (7 bases each). Germline CDR1 is KGHDR and CDR2 is SFDVKD. V lost 3 bases to trimming and J lost 7 bases, with 18 bases between them. There are 16 residues in the CDR3.

V is TRBV5-5 and J is TRBJ2-3, with TRBD1 matching over 7 bases. Germline V gives CDR1 SGHKS, CDR2 YYEKEE (reference sequence). This CDR3 comprises 16 residues. The junction had 12 bases not matched to a gene; V was cut back by 4 bases and J by 4 bases. The CDR3 here is CASSPRGTGFADTQYF. The CDR3 nucleotides read TGTGCCAGCAGCCCCAGGGGGACCGGATTCGCAGATACGCAGTATTTT.

This chain connects TRBV12-3 or TRBV12-4 to TRBJ1-3; no firm D call. Trimming pared 6 bases from V and 7 bases from J, leaving 7 bases between. CDR3 length: 11 amino acids. CDR3 region: CASSTTNTIYF. CDR3 sequence (DNA): TGTGCCAGCAGCACGACGAACACCATATATTTT.

This clonotype was detected ten times or more. The chain links TRBV18 to TRBJ2-6; 8 nucleotides match TRBD1. Germline V gives CDR1 KGHSH, CDR2 LQKENI. This CDR3 spans 17 amino acids. Germline trimming cut 3 bases from V and 4 bases from J; bases unmatched to any gene: 8. CDR3 in amino acids: CASSPLGQGLGANVLTF. The DNA of the CDR3 is TGTGCCAGCTCACCCCTAGGACAGGGACTCGGGGCCAACGTCCTGACTTTC.

This clonotype appeared many times. This chain connects TRBV28 to TRBJ1-1; no reliable D call. Trimming removed 5 bases at V and 8 bases at J, with 12 bases between. The CDR3 length is 12 residues. Germline loops: CDR1 MDHEN, CDR2 SYDVKM. Here the CDR3 reads CASSHFQQEAFF. For the CDR3, the DNA is TGTGCCAGCAGTCACTTCCAGCAAGAAGCTTTCTTT.

Many counts were recorded for this clonotype. The chain employs TRBV12-3 or TRBV12-4 and TRBJ2-2; 13 positions agree with TRBD2. V gave up 6 bases and J gave up 3 bases; unmatched junction bases: 10. The CDR3 is made up of 18 amino acids. The CDR3 loop is CASSPTSGRMGDTGELFF. The DNA of the CDR3 is TGTGCCAGCAGCCCGACTAGCGGGAGGATGGGTGACACCGGGGAGCTGTTTTTT.

This clonotype has at least ten counts. The chain combines TRBV14 with TRBJ2-3; no clear D. Germline V gene sequence: CDR1 SGHDN, CDR2 FVKESK. Trimming removed 1 base from V and 0 bases from J, with 11 bases in between. The CDR3 has 16 residues. Here the CDR3 reads CASSQVVSISTDTQYF. CDR3 nucleotides: TGTGCCAGCAGCCAAGTTGTCTCTATAAGCACAGATACGCAGTATTTT.

This chain joins TRBV12-3 or TRBV12-4 and TRBJ1-2; 7 bases map to TRBD1. The trim removed 3 bases at V and 4 bases at J, leaving 8 bases unmatched. The CDR3 has 15 residues. The CDR3 loop is CASSFDNRGGYGYTF. CDR3 nucleotide sequence: TGTGCCAGCAGTTTCGACAACAGGGGCGGCTATGGCTACACCTTC.

V is TRBV20-1 and J is TRBJ2-1, with 11 bases matching TRBD2. Germline V CDR1 and CDR2: DFQATT, SNEGSKA (reference sequence). The CDR3 has 17 residues. Unmatched junction bases numbered 12, after V lost 6 bases and J lost 2 bases. CDR3 bases: TGCAGTGCAAATACAGTACTAGCGGGAGAGGCCTACAATGAGCAGTTCTTC. Its translation: CSANTVLAGEAYNEQFF.

This clonotype was observed at least ten times. This rearrangement joins TRBV7-9 to TRBJ2-6; no firm D call. Looked up from germline, CDR1 is SEHNR and CDR2 is FQNEAQ (reference sequence). CDR3 length: 17 amino acids. The V gene lost 0 bases and the J gene lost 4 bases, with 13 bases spanning the gap. CDR3 bases: TGTGCCAGCAGCTTAGCGTCGGCAGGTCCGGGGGCCAACGTCCTGACTTTC. It translates to CASSLASAGPGANVLTF.

This clonotype was seen a few times. The chain couples TRBV12-3 or TRBV12-4 to TRBJ2-1; perhaps TRBD1 as D (5 bases). The ends were cut back, 6 bases at V and 0 bases at J, with 12 bases in the middle. This CDR3 region has 15 residues. CDR3 DNA: TGTGCCAGCAGCGATGAAAGGGGCTCCTACAATGAGCAGTTCTTC. Protein sequence: CASSDERGSYNEQFF.

At least ten counts were recorded for this clonotype. The chain recombines TRBV27 with TRBJ2-3; 8 bases are shared with TRBD1. The CDR3 is made up of 15 amino acids. CDR1 MNHEY and CDR2 SMNVEV come from the germline V gene (reference sequence). The V segment lost 5 bases and the J segment 5 bases; nucleotides outside the gene matches: 9. This CDR3 reads CASSKYRGEEDTQYF. The DNA for the CDR3 is TGTGCCAGCAGTAAGTACAGGGGGGAAGAAGATACGCAGTATTTT.

This clonotype was counted many times. The chain has TRBV20-1 and TRBJ2-7, with a weak D call TRBD2 (6 bases). V gave up 5 bases and J gave up 6 bases, with 23 bases separating them. Germline CDR1 DFQATT, CDR2 SNEGSKA (reference sequence). The CDR3 length is 15 residues. The CDR3 DNA reads as TGCAGTGCTCGGGACTCGGCCCGGGATGACCGCGAGCAGTACTTC. Translation gives CSARDSARDDREQYF.

This clonotype was seen just once. One end of the junction fails to match germline, which may point to a read error. The chain combines TRBV24-1 with TRBJ2-1, with D uncertain. CDR3 length: 13 amino acids. Germline V lookup: CDR1 KGHDR, CDR2 SFDVKD. CDR3 DNA sequence: TGTGCCGCCAGTGATCCGCCCTACAATGAGCAGTTCTTC. Amino acid sequence: CAASDPPYNEQFF.

This clonotype has more than one count but fewer than ten. V and J are TRBV15 and TRBJ1-4, with D hard to call. The CDR3 consists of 15 residues. Germline loops: CDR1 LNHNV, CDR2 YYDKDF (reference sequence). Trimming cost V 0 bases and J 4 bases, with 9 bases left between them. The CDR3 here is CATSREINRNEKLFF. The CDR3 nucleotides are TGTGCCACCAGCAGAGAAATAAACCGTAATGAAAAACTGTTTTTT.

About this clonotype itself: This likely comes from a read error, as the CDR3 has no conserved phenylalanine or tryptophan at its end. The chain is built from TRBV6-2 or TRBV6-3 and TRBJ1-1; D not resolved. Trimming cost V 6 bases and J 1 base, with 3 bases left between them. Germline-derived CDR1 and CDR2 are MNHEY and SVGEGT. The CDR3 loop spans 11 amino acids. DNA for the CDR3: TGTGCCAGCAGGCGGAACACTGAAGCTTTCTAT. This sequence encodes CASRRNTEAFY.

This clonotype was seen repeatedly, ten times or more. The chain couples TRBV7-9 to TRBJ1-4; D remains unclear. The germline V and J ends were trimmed by 5 bases and 5 bases, with 21 bases remaining between them. CDR1 SEHNR and CDR2 FQNEAQ come from the germline V gene (reference sequence). The CDR3 spans 17 residues. The CDR3 here is CASSLKQSAIVNEKLFF. In nucleotides, the CDR3 is TGTGCCAGCAGCCTAAAGCAAAGCGCGATCGTAAATGAAAAACTGTTTTTT.

This clonotype showed up many times. This rearrangement joins TRBV30 to TRBJ2-6; D may be TRBD1 (5 bases). CDR1 and CDR2 (germline): GTSNPN, SVGIG (reference sequence). Trimming took off 5 bases at V and 0 bases at J, with 11 bases between the two ends. This CDR3 has 15 residues. CDR3 nucleotide sequence: TGTGCCTGGTCGACTGACAGCTCTGGGGCCAACGTCCTGACTTTC. Its protein is CAWSTDSSGANVLTF.

This chain uses TRBV9 with TRBJ2-3, with D perhaps TRBD1 or TRBD2 (5 bases each). The CDR3 length is 15 residues. Germline V gene data show CDR1 as SGDLS and CDR2 as YYNGEE. Trimming removed 0 bases from V and 4 bases from J, with 12 bases in between. The CDR3 loop is CASSVVEGLADTQYF. The CDR3 nucleotides are TGTGCCAGCAGCGTAGTAGAGGGGTTAGCAGATACGCAGTATTTT.

This clonotype was recorded many times. This chain uses TRBV7-9 with TRBJ2-5; D is unclear. The germline V and J ends were trimmed by 3 bases and 2 bases, with 10 bases remaining between them. In germline, CDR1 is SEHNR, CDR2 FQNEAQ (reference sequence). The CDR3 is made up of 14 amino acids. The DNA for the CDR3 is TGTGCCAGCAGCTTGCCCCGCAGACAAGAGACCCAGTACTTC. Amino acids: CASSLPRRQETQYF.

Details on this clonotype: This could be a read error, since a much larger clone is one nucleotide away. The chain recombines TRBV27 with TRBJ1-4, with 9 bases aligning to TRBD1. The CDR3 consists of 13 residues. Germline CDR1 reads MNHEY; CDR2 reads SMNVEV (reference sequence). The CDR3 DNA is TGTGCCAGCAGTTTTGGACAGGGGCAAAAACTGGTTTTT. Protein: CASSFGQGQKLVF.

As to this clonotype: One base away lies a much larger clone, so this may be a sequencing read error. Here the CDR3 DNA reads TGCAGCGTTGGCCTATACACCGGGAAGCTGTTTTTT. This sequence encodes CSVGLYTGKLFF. The V and J genes are TRBV29-1 and TRBJ2-2, with D tentatively TRBD2 (5 bases). Germline lookup yields CDR1 SQVTM and CDR2 ANQGSEA. The CDR3 spans 12 residues.

This clonotype was observed many times. The J gene is TRBJ2-1, the V gene TRBV11-2; unclear D gene. There are 13 residues in the CDR3. Trimming took 2 bases from V and 8 from J, leaving 10 bases between them. Germline values: CDR1 SGHAT, CDR2 FQNNGV. CDR3 loop: CASSLSLPDEQFF. The CDR3 DNA reads TGTGCCAGCAGCTTATCTTTGCCGGATGAGCAGTTCTTC.